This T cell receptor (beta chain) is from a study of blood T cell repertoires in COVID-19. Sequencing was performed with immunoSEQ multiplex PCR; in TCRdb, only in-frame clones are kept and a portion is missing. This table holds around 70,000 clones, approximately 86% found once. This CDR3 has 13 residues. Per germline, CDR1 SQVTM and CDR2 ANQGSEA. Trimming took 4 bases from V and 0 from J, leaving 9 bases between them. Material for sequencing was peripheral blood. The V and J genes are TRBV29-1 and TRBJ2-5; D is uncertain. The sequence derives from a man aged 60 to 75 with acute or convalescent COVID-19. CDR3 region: CSVGQTYQETQYF. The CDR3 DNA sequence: TGCAGCGTTGGACAAACGTACCAAGAGACCCAGTACTTC.